These 27 T cell receptor beta chains were sequenced from one sample in a study of tissue T cells after allogeneic stem cell transplantation. Only in-frame clones appear in the TCRdb table, and some are missing; sequencing was by immunoSEQ multiplex PCR. Of about 8,200 clones listed, 45% to 60% are singletons. As to time point: mouse harvest day 7 after allogeneic transplant. Mouse grafts combined 10^7 T-cell-depleted bone marrow cells with 10^6 splenic CD5+ T cells. The specimen sequenced was gut tissue. Receptor source: a female BALB/c mouse given C57BL/6 T cells with graft-versus-host disease after an allogeneic hematopoietic cell transplant.

To note about this clone: Germline and genes here are mouse. Read data end 1 residue before the CDR3 end; the end is taken from the germline J gene. The V gene is TRBV12-2, the J gene TRBJ2-4; TRBD2 matches 9 bases. Germline V gene sequence: CDR1 SGHLS, CDR2 HYDKME. CDR3 length: 16 amino acids. With V trimmed by 3 bases and J by 0 bases, 6 bases remained unmatched. This CDR3 reads CASSSRLGASQNTLYF. The part of the CDR3 DNA that was read is TGTGCCAGCTCTTCACGACTGGGGGCTAGTCAAAACACCTTGTAC.

As regards this clone: Germline and genes: mouse. The observed sequence ends 1 residue before the CDR3 terminus, with the missing tail filled in from the germline J gene. The J gene is TRBJ2-1, the V gene TRBV13-1, with 11 positions matching TRBD2. CDR3 length equals 14 residues. Germline V CDR1 and CDR2: NSHNY, SYGAGN. J gave up 7 bases and V 5 bases, and 5 bases lay outside the gene matches. CDR3 loop: CASSTGGARAEQFF. The DNA read from the CDR3 is TGTGCCAGCAGCACTGGGGGGGCGCGCGCTGAGCAGTTC.

As for this clone: Gene names refer to mouse genes. The CDR3 end falls 1 residue outside the read, so it is completed with the germline J gene. The chain carries TRBV26 and TRBJ2-5; 12 nucleotides line up with TRBD2. The V segment lost 5 bases and the J segment 6 bases; nucleotides outside the gene matches: 3. This CDR3 spans 14 amino acids. Germline V gene data show CDR1 as KGHPV and CDR2 as FQNQEV (reference sequence). The CDR3 loop is CASSTGLGGDTQYF. Partial CDR3 DNA: TGTGCCAGCAGTACGGGACTGGGGGGTGACACCCAGTAC.

This clone has just a few counts. Gene names and germline match the mouse. From the germline J gene comes the end of the CDR3, since the read stops 1 residue before it. The V and J genes are TRBV13-1 and TRBJ2-4; tentatively, D is TRBD1 (6 bases). The germline V gene encodes CDR1 NSHNY and CDR2 SYGAGN. The CDR3 sequence is 11 residues long. V lost 3 bases and J 7 bases, leaving 6 bases between the germline ends. Incomplete CDR3 DNA: TGTGCCAGCAGTGGACAGGACACCTTGTAC. This translates into CASSGQDTLY. The full CDR3 sequence reads CASSGQDTLYF.

This clone turned up a few times. Gene labels here are mouse ones. The read finishes 1 residue shy of the CDR3 end, and the germline J gene is used to complete it. V usage is TRBV4 and J usage is TRBJ2-7; 10 bases fit TRBD2. Trimming took 6 bases from V and 1 from J; bases not matched to a gene: 3. The CDR3 has 14 amino acids. CDR1 and CDR2 (germline): LGHDT, YNNKQL (reference sequence). CDR3 sequence: CASRKLGGSYEQYF. The CDR3 DNA, read in part, is TGTGCCAGCAGGAAACTGGGGGGGTCCTATGAACAGTAC.

About this clone itself: Mouse gene names and germline throughout. The read ends 1 residue before the CDR3 terminus; that terminus is restored from the germline J gene. V and J are TRBV16 and TRBJ1-5, with D perhaps TRBD1 (6 bases). Germline V gives CDR1 SGHSA, CDR2 FRNQAP. V lost 5 bases to trimming and J lost 0 bases, with 8 bases between them. The CDR3 is 14 amino acids. CDR3 bases read: TGTGCAAGCAGCACACAGGGTAACAACCAGGCTCCGCTT. The encoded protein is CASSTQGNNQAPL. The whole CDR3 protein is CASSTQGNNQAPLF. The full variable domain, its missing parts supplied by reference TRBV16 and TRBJ1-5, is NAGVIQTPRHKVTGKGQEATLWCEPISGHSAVFWYRQTIVQGLEFLTYFRNQAPIDDSGMPKERFSAQMPNQSHSTLKIQSTQPQDSAVYLCASSTQGNNQAPLFGEGTRLSVL.

In this sample, this clone is medium-sized. Gene names and germline refer to mouse. Sequencing ends 1 residue short of the CDR3 end; the germline J gene provides the rest. This rearrangement joins TRBV26 to TRBJ2-7; 10 bases line up with TRBD1. The CDR3 has 15 residues. Germline V lookup: CDR1 KGHPV, CDR2 FQNQEV (reference sequence). V was clipped by 4 bases and J by 4 bases; unmatched bases: 7. Partial CDR3 DNA: TGTGCCAGCAGTCGCCGGGACAGGGGACCTTATGAACAGTAC. Its translation is CASSRRDRGPYEQY. The entire CDR3 is CASSRRDRGPYEQYF.

This clone occurred a few times. The gene symbols are mouse symbols. The read gets to within 1 residue of the CDR3 end, and the germline J gene fills in the rest. This same CDR3 is encoded by further DNA sequences in the sample. This chain connects TRBV3 to TRBJ1-3; no definite D call. Germline V gene sequence: CDR1 SNHLY, CDR2 FYNGKV (reference sequence). The V and J ends lost 1 base and 0 bases respectively, with 4 bases between them. The length of the CDR3 is 14 residues. The CDR3 DNA, read in part, is TGTGCCAGCAGCTTAGGTGGTTCTGGAAATACGCTCTAT. It specifies CASSLGGSGNTLY. The complete CDR3 reads CASSLGGSGNTLYF.

This clone was detected a few times. Any gene name here is a mouse gene name. The read stops 1 residue short of the end of the CDR3; the missing end is completed from the germline J gene. The chain has TRBV2 and TRBJ2-1; 11 bases are shared with TRBD2. CDR3 length equals 16 residues. From germline, CDR1 is LGHNA and CDR2 YSYQKL. V trimming: 4 bases; J trimming: 1 base; junction bases outside the gene matches: 3. The CDR3 bases that were read are TGTGCCAGCAGCCCGACTGGGGGGGGGAACTATGCTGAGCAGTTC. Its protein is CASSPTGGGNYAEQF. In full, the CDR3 is CASSPTGGGNYAEQFF.

In the case of this clone: Gene names are the mouse ones. The read ends 1 residue early relative to the CDR3; the germline J gene fills the gap. V usage is TRBV12-1 and J usage is TRBJ2-2; perhaps D is TRBD1 or TRBD2 (5 bases each). This CDR3 is built from 15 residues. Looked up from germline, CDR1 is SGHSN and CDR2 is HYEKVE. Trimming removed 2 bases from V and 1 base from J, with 10 bases in between. The CDR3 loop is CASSPGPLNTGQLYF. CDR3 DNA, as far as it was read: TGTGCCAGCTCTCCGGGACCCCTAAACACCGGGCAGCTCTAC.

As regards this clone: Genes here carry mouse names. The read ends 1 residue early relative to the CDR3; the germline J gene fills the gap. The chain employs TRBV2 and TRBJ1-2; tentatively, D is TRBD1 (6 bases). Per germline, CDR1 LGHNA and CDR2 YSYQKL. CDR3 length equals 15 residues. Trimming removed 0 bases at V and 1 base at J, with 9 bases between. Here the CDR3 reads CASSQERDINSDYTF. The sequenced part of the CDR3 DNA is TGTGCCAGCAGCCAAGAAAGGGACATAAACTCCGACTACACC.

This clone was detected only once. Genes and germline are mouse. The CDR3 is cut off 1 residue early in the read; its end comes from the germline J gene. This chain connects TRBV26 to TRBJ1-4; 8 bases map to TRBD1. Looked up from germline, CDR1 is KGHPV and CDR2 is FQNQEV (reference sequence). After removal of 5 bases from V and 1 base from J, the junction contained 0 bases not matched to a gene. The CDR3 runs 14 residues. CDR3 loop: CASSGQGSNERLFF. The DNA read from the CDR3 is TGTGCCAGCAGTGGACAGGGTTCCAACGAAAGATTATTT.

On this clone: Germline and genes: mouse. With the read ending 1 residue before the CDR3 end, the germline J gene is used to fill in that end. The V gene is TRBV15, the J gene TRBJ2-4, with D perhaps TRBD1 (6 bases). Germline V gene data show CDR1 as SGHND and CDR2 as FRSKSL. V was shortened by 5 bases and J by 4 bases, with 10 bases between the two germline ends. The CDR3 covers 13 residues. CDR3 residues: CASSRTAKNTLYF. The DNA read from the CDR3 is TGTGCCAGCAGTCGGACAGCCAAAAACACCTTGTAC.

As for this clone: The listed genes are named as in mouse. The read gets to within 1 residue of the CDR3 end, and the germline J gene fills in the rest. The J gene is TRBJ2-7, the V gene TRBV19, with 8 nucleotides matching TRBD1. Germline lookup yields CDR1 FNHDT and CDR2 SITEND (reference sequence). J was trimmed by 7 bases and V by 5 bases; bases with no gene match: 5. The CDR3 length is 12 residues. The sequenced part of the CDR3 DNA is TGTGCCAGCAGCCGGACAGGGTGGGAACAGTAC. Protein sequence: CASSRTGWEQY. The whole CDR3 protein is CASSRTGWEQYF.

A word on this clone: Germline and genes: mouse. The DNA read from the CDR3 is TGTGCCAGCAGCTTCACAGGGAGGAACACAGAAGTCTTC. It encodes CASSFTGRNTEVF. The full CDR3 protein reads CASSFTGRNTEVFF. This rearrangement joins TRBV3 to TRBJ1-1; the D gene is possibly TRBD1 (6 bases). Sequencing ends 1 residue short of the CDR3 end; the germline J gene provides the rest. V lost 3 bases and J lost 1, with 9 bases in between. The germline CDR1 and CDR2 sequences are SNHLY and FYNGKV (reference sequence). The CDR3 contains 14 residues.

On this clone itself: Here the gene names and germline are mouse. The read ends 1 residue early relative to the CDR3; the germline J gene fills the gap. The rearrangement joins TRBV31 to TRBJ2-3; 10 bases fit TRBD2. Trimming cost V 3 bases and J 4 bases; bases outside gene matches: 4. The germline CDR1 and CDR2 sequences are GKSSPN and SITVG. CDR3 length: 14 residues. Incomplete CDR3 DNA: TGTGCCTGGAGGGGGACTGGGGTCTCAGAAACGCTGTAT. Translated: CAWRGTGVSETLY. The CDR3 as a whole reads CAWRGTGVSETLYF.

This clone ranks as medium-sized. Here the gene names and germline are mouse. The CDR3 end is not reached by the read, which stops 1 residue before it; the germline J gene fills it in. The rearrangement links TRBV13-2 to TRBJ1-4, with D unclear. Trimming removed 3 bases at V and 1 base at J, with 7 bases between. This CDR3 has 14 amino acids. Germline lookup yields CDR1 NNHNN and CDR2 SYGAGS (reference sequence). The CDR3 bases that were read are TGTGCCAGCGGTGGGGCTGATTCCAACGAAAGATTATTT. Amino acids: CASGGADSNERLF. The full-length CDR3 reads as CASGGADSNERLFF.

For this clone: All gene names here are mouse names. Read sequence stops 1 residue before the CDR3 end, and the germline J gene provides the missing end. V and J are TRBV16 and TRBJ1-1; TRBD1 matches at 8 bases. Germline CDR1 SGHSA, CDR2 FRNQAP. V was clipped by 4 bases and J by 1 base; unmatched bases: 5. The CDR3 has 15 amino acids. CDR3 residues: CASSSGTGRNTEVFF. The part of the CDR3 DNA that was read is TGTGCAAGCAGCTCTGGGACAGGCAGAAACACAGAAGTCTTC. Looking up the rest from reference TRBV16 and TRBJ1-1 gives the full variable domain: NAGVIQTPRHKVTGKGQEATLWCEPISGHSAVFWYRQTIVQGLEFLTYFRNQAPIDDSGMPKERFSAQMPNQSHSTLKIQSTQPQDSAVYLCASSSGTGRNTEVFFGKGTRLTVV.

As for this clone: Mouse names are used for the genes. The read ends 1 residue shy of where the CDR3 ends; the end is completed using the germline J gene. The J gene is TRBJ1-6, the V gene TRBV13-1; D is ambiguous. TRBJ1-6 is known as an ORF, though its function is uncertain. CDR1 is NSHNY, CDR2 SYGAGN, per germline. V shed 1 base and J shed 8 bases, with 10 bases lying between them. This CDR3 contains 14 residues. The CDR3 region is CASSDLGRDSPLYF. The part of the CDR3 DNA that was read is TGTGCCAGCAGTGATCTGGGTAGGGATTCGCCCCTCTAC.

This clone occurred a few times. Gene names follow the mouse nomenclature. The read gets to within 1 residue of the CDR3 end, and the germline J gene fills in the rest. Other DNA sequences from this sample encode an identical CDR3 as well. The chain employs TRBV31 and TRBJ2-1, with 14 bases that match TRBD2. The CDR3 runs to 17 residues. V lost 3 bases, J lost 7 bases, and 11 bases stayed unmatched. Germline V lookup: CDR1 GKSSPN, CDR2 SITVG. CDR3 DNA (partial): TGTGCCTGGAGCCCCCTCGGGACTGGGGGGGCGCTGGCTGAGCAGTTC. Translating gives CAWSPLGTGGALAEQF. The entire CDR3 sequence reads CAWSPLGTGGALAEQFF.

Comments on this clone: Mouse gene names apply. The read terminates 1 residue ahead of where the CDR3 ends, so the germline J gene completes it. This chain joins TRBV26 and TRBJ2-4; tentative D call: TRBD1 (6 bases). This CDR3 spans 13 amino acids. Deletions cut 2 bases from V and 6 bases from J, with 9 bases between. The germline V gene encodes CDR1 KGHPV and CDR2 FQNQEV (reference sequence). The DNA read from the CDR3 is TGTGCCAGCAGTCTGAACAGGGAGAACACCTTGTAC. It translates to CASSLNRENTLY. The full CDR3 sequence reads CASSLNRENTLYF.

On this clone: Gene names refer to mouse genes. The CDR3 end is not reached by the read, which stops 1 residue before it; the germline J gene fills it in. The chain recombines TRBV3 with TRBJ2-5; 7 nucleotides match TRBD2. J lost 8 bases, V lost 2 bases, and 1 base had no gene match. CDR1 is SNHLY and CDR2 is FYNGKV in the germline V gene (reference sequence). This CDR3 is 12 amino acids long. CDR3 in amino acids: CASSLRGGTQYF. The covered CDR3 bases are TGTGCCAGCAGCTTACGGGGGGGCACCCAGTAC.

In this sample, this clone turned up a few times. Mouse names are used for the genes. The CDR3 is cut off 1 residue early in the read; its end comes from the germline J gene. Within the sample, other DNA sequences also encode this same CDR3. The chain combines TRBV26 with TRBJ1-3; D remains ambiguous. The germline V gene has CDR1 KGHPV and CDR2 FQNQEV (reference sequence). The ends were cut back, 2 bases at V and 0 bases at J, with 5 bases in the middle. The CDR3 is 14 residues long. CDR3 DNA, as far as it was read: TGTGCCAGCAGTCTGCAAGATTCTGGAAATACGCTCTAT. Protein sequence: CASSLQDSGNTLY. The entire CDR3 protein is CASSLQDSGNTLYF.

This clone showed up just a few times. Each gene name is a mouse one. From the germline J gene comes the end of the CDR3, since the read stops 1 residue before it. This rearrangement joins TRBV13-1 to TRBJ1-1, with D unresolved. Between the trimmed V and J ends, which lost 5 bases and 0 bases, there was a span of 2 bases. This CDR3 is built from 11 residues. The germline V gene encodes CDR1 NSHNY and CDR2 SYGAGN. The sequenced CDR3 bases are TGTGCCAGCAGAACAAACACAGAAGTCTTC. Amino acid sequence: CASRTNTEVF. The complete CDR3 reads CASRTNTEVFF.

Turning to this clone: Gene names follow the mouse nomenclature. The sequenced fragment ends 1 residue before the CDR3 boundary, so the rest is inferred from the germline J gene. J is TRBJ2-3 and V is TRBV16; weak D call: TRBD1 (7 bases). V dropped 2 bases and J dropped 3 bases, with 9 bases sitting between them. Germline V gene data show CDR1 as SGHSA and CDR2 as FRNQAP. The CDR3 sequence is 14 residues long. The sequenced CDR3 bases are TGTGCAAGCAGCTTACAGGGGGGAGCAGAAACGCTGTAT. Protein: CASSLQGGAETLY. The CDR3 in full is CASSLQGGAETLYF.

With respect to this clone: Germline and genes here are mouse. The CDR3 goes on 1 residue after the read ends, and that part is filled in from the germline J gene. The J gene is TRBJ2-4, the V gene TRBV5; D is possibly TRBD2 (5 bases). This CDR3 spans 15 amino acids. The germline gives CDR1 LGHNA, CDR2 YNLKQL (reference sequence). Trimming shortened V by 0 bases and J by 4 bases, and 11 bases separated the two germline ends. This CDR3 is CASSQESAGKNTLYF. The CDR3 DNA, read in part, is TGTGCCAGCAGCCAAGAATCGGCTGGGAAAAACACCTTGTAC.

Notes on this clone: Gene names and germline match the mouse. Read sequence stops 1 residue before the CDR3 end, and the germline J gene provides the missing end. The rearrangement uses TRBV16 and TRBJ1-2, with D possibly TRBD1 on 5 matching bases. Trimming removed 1 base from V and 2 bases from J, with 5 bases in between. The CDR3 spans 13 residues. The germline V gene has CDR1 SGHSA and CDR2 FRNQAP. CDR3 sequence reads: CASSLAGNSDYTF. The DNA read from the CDR3 is TGTGCAAGCAGCTTAGCAGGGAACTCCGACTACACC.